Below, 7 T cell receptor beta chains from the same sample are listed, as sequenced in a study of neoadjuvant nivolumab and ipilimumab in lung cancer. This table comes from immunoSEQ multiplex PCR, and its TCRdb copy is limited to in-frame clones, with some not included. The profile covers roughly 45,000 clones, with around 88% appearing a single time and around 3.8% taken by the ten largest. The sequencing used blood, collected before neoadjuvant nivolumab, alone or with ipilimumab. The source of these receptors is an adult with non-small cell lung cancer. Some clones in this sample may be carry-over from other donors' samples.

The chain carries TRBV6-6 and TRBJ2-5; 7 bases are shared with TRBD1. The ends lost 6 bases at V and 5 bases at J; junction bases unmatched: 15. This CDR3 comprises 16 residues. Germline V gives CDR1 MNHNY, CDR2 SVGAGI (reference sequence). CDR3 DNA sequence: TGTGCCAGCAGAAAAAGACAGGGAGAAGCGATGGAGACCCAGTACTTC. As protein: CASRKRQGEAMETQYF.

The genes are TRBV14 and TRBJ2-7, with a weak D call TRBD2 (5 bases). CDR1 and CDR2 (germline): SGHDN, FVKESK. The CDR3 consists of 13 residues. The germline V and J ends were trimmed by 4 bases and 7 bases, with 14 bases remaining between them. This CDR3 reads CASSLPRVGEQYF. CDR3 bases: TGTGCCAGCAGCCTCCCGAGGGTGGGGGAGCAGTACTTC.

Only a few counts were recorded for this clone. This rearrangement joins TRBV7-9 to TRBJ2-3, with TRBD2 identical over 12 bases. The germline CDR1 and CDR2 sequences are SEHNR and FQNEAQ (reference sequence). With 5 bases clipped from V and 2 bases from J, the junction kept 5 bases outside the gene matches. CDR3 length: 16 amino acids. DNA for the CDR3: TGTGCCAGCAGCCCGCGGACTAGCGGGACCACAGATACGCAGTATTTT. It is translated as CASSPRTSGTTDTQYF. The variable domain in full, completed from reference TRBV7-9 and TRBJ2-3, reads DTGVSQNPRHKITKRGQNVTFRCDPISEHNRLYWYRQTLGQGPEFLTYFQNEAQLEKSRLLSDRFSAERPKGSFSTLEIQRTEQGDSAMYLCASSPRTSGTTDTQYFGPGTRLTVL.

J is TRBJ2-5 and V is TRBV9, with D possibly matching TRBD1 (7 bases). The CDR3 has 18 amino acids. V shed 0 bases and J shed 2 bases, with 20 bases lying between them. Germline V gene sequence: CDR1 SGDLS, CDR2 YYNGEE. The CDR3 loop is CASSVAGGQDRPQETQYF. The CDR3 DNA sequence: TGTGCCAGCAGCGTAGCTGGAGGGCAGGACAGGCCACAAGAGACCCAGTACTTC.

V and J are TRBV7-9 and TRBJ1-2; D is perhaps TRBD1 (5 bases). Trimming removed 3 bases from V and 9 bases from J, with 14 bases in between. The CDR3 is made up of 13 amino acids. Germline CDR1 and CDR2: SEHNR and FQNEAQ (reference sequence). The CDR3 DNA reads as TGTGCCAGCAGCTTGTCCGGGGGTGCGAGCTACACCTTC. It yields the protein CASSLSGGASYTF.

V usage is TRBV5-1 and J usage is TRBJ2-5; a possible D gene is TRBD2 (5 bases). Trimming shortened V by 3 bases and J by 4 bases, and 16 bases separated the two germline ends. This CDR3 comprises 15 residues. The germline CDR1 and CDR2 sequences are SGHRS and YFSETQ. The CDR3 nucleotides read TGCGCCAGCAGCTCCGCGGGCTCCCGGGCAGAGACCCAGTACTTC. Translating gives CASSSAGSRAETQYF. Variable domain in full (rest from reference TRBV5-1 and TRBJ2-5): KAGVTQTPRYLIKTRGQQVTLSCSPISGHRSVSWYQQTPGQGLQFLFEYFSETQRNKGNFPGRFSGRQFSNSRSEMNVSTLELGDSALYLCASSSAGSRAETQYFGPGTRLLVL.

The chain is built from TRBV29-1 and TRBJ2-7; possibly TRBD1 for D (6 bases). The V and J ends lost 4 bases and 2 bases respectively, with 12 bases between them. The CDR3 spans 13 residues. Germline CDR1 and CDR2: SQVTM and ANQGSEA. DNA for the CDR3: TGCAGCGTTGCCGGGACAATAACCTACGAGCAGTACTTC. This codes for CSVAGTITYEQYF.